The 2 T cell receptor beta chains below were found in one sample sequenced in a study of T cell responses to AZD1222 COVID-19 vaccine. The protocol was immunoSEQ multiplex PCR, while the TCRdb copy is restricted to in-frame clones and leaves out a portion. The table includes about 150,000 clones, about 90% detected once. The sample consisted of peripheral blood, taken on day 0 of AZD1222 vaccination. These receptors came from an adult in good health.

CDR3 in DNA: TGTGCCAGCTCACCCGGGACAGGGGGCGCCTATGGCTACACCTTC. It yields the protein CASSPGTGGAYGYTF. The V and J genes are TRBV18 and TRBJ1-2; the match to TRBD1 covers 12 bases. The V gene end was trimmed by 3 bases and the J gene end by 4 bases; junction bases not matched to a gene: 3. Per the germline V gene, CDR1 is KGHSH and CDR2 is LQKENI. CDR3 size: 15 residues.

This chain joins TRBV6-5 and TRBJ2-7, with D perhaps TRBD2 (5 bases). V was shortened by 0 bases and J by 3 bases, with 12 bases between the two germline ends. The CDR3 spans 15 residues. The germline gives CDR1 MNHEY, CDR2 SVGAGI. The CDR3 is CASSYSALAVYEQYF. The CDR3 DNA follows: TGTGCCAGCAGTTACTCGGCGCTAGCAGTCTACGAGCAGTACTTC.